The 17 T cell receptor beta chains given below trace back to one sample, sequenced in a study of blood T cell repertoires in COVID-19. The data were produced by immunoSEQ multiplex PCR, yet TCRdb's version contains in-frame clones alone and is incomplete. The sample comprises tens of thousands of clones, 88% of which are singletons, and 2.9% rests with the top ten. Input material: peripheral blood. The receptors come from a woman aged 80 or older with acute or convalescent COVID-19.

The DNA for the CDR3 is TGTGCCAGCAGCTCCAGGGGCAGAAACTATGGCTACACCTTC. It yields the protein CASSSRGRNYGYTF. The chain joins TRBV7-2 to TRBJ1-2, with D perhaps matching TRBD1 (6 bases). Trimming left V 4 bases short and J 2 bases short, with 11 bases between. Germline V gene lookup returns CDR1 SGHTA and CDR2 FQGNSA. The CDR3 consists of 14 residues. The variable domain in full, with the rest retrieved from reference TRBV7-2 and TRBJ1-2, is GAGVSQSPSNKVTEKGKDVELRCDPISGHTALYWYRQSLGQGLEFLIYFQGNSAPDKSGLPSDRFSAERTGGSVSTLTIQRTQQEDSAVYLCASSSRGRNYGYTFGSGTRLTVV.

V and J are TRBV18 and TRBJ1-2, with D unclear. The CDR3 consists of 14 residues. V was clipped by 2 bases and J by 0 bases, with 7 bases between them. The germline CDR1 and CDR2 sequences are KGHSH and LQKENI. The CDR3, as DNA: TGTGCCAGCTCACCAAGTCCAGCTAACTATGGCTACACCTTC. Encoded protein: CASSPSPANYGYTF. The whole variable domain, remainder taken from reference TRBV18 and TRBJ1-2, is NAGVMQNPRHLVRRRGQEARLRCSPMKGHSHVYWYRQLPEEGLKFMVYLQKENIIDESGMPKERFSAEFPKEGPSILRIQQVVRGDSAAYFCASSPSPANYGYTFGSGTRLTVV.

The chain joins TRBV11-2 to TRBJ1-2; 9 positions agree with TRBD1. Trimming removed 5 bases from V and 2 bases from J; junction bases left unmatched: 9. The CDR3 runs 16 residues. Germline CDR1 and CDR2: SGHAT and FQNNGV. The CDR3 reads CASSMAGTGRNYGYTF. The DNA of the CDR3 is TGTGCCAGCAGCATGGCCGGGACAGGGAGGAACTATGGCTACACCTTC.

CDR3 amino acids: CASRTRDTVTQYF. For the CDR3, the DNA is TGTGCCAGCAGGACCCGGGACACCGTCACCCAGTACTTC. The rearrangement joins TRBV27 to TRBJ2-5; perhaps TRBD1 as D (6 bases). The CDR3 totals 13 residues. Germline assignment: CDR1 MNHEY and CDR2 SMNVEV (reference sequence). V shed 6 bases and J shed 8 bases, with 16 bases lying between them.

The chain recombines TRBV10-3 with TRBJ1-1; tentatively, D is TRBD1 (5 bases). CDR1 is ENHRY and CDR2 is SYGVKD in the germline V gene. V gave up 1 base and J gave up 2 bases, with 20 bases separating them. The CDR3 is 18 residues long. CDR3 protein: CAISELARWGEENTEAFF. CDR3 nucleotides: TGTGCCATCAGTGAGTTGGCCCGGTGGGGGGAAGAAAACACTGAAGCTTTCTTT.

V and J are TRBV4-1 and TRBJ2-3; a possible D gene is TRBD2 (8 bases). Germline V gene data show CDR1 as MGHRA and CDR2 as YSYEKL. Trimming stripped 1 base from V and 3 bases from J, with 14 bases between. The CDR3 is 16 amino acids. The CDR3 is CASSQAGGGLTDTQYF. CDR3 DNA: TGCGCCAGCAGCCAAGCGGGAGGGGGCCTAACAGATACGCAGTATTTT.

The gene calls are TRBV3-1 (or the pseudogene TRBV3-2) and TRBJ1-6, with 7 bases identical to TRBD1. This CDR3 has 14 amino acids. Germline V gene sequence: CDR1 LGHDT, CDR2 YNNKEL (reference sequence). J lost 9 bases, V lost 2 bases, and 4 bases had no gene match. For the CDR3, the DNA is TGTGCCAGCAGCCAAAACTCAGGGGGTTCACCCCTCCACTTT. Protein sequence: CASSQNSGGSPLHF.

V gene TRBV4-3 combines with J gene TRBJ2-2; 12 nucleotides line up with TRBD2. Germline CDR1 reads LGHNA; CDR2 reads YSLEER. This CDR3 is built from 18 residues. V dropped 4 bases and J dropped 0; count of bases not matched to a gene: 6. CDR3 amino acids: CASSPRLAGASNTGELFF. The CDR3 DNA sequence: TGCGCCAGCAGCCCCCGACTAGCGGGGGCCTCGAACACCGGGGAGCTGTTTTTT.

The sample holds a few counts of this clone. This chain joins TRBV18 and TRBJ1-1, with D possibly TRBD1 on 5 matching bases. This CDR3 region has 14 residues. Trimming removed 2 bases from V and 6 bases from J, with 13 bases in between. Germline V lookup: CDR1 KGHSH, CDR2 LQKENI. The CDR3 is CASSPSHGGAEAFF. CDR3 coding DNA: TGTGCCAGCTCACCATCACATGGAGGGGCTGAAGCTTTCTTT.

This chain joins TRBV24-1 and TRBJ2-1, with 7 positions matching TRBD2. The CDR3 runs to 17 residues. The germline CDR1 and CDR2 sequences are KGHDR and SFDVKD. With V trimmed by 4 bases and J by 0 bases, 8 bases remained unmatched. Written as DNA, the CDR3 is TGTGCCACCAGTGAACCCGGGACTACAAACTCCTACAATGAGCAGTTCTTC. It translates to CATSEPGTTNSYNEQFF.

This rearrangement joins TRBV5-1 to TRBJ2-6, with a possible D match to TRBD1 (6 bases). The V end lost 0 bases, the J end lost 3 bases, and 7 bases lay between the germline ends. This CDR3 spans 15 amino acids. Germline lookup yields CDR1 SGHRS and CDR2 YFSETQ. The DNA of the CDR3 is TGCGCCAGCAGCTTGGAGGGGGTTGGGGCCAACGTCCTGACTTTC. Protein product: CASSLEGVGANVLTF.

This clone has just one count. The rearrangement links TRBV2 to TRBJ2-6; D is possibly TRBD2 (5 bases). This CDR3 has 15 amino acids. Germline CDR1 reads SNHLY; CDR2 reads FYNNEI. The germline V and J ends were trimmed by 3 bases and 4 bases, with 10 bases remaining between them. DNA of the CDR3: TGTGCCAGCAGTGATGTGCGGGTCGGGGCCAACGTCCTGACTTTC. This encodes CASSDVRVGANVLTF. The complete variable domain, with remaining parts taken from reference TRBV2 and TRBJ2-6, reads EPEVTQTPSHQVTQMGQEVILRCVPISNHLYFYWYRQILGQKVEFLVSFYNNEISEKSEIFDDQFSVERPDGSNFTLKIRSTKLEDSAMYFCASSDVRVGANVLTFGAGSRLTVL.

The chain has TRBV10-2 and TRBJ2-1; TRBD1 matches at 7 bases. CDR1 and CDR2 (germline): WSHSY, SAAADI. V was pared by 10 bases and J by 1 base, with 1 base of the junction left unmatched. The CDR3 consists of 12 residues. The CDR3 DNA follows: TGCGCCACGACAGGGTCCTACAATGAGCAGTTCTTC. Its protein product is CATTGSYNEQFF.

CDR3: CATRKTANYGYTF. The DNA for the CDR3 is TGTGCCACCAGGAAGACGGCTAACTATGGCTACACCTTC. The rearrangement links TRBV19 to TRBJ1-2; the D is unclear. Trimming removed 10 bases from V and 0 bases from J, with 12 bases in between. Germline V gene data show CDR1 as LNHDA and CDR2 as SQIVND (reference sequence). CDR3 length equals 13 residues.

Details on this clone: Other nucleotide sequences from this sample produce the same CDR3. CDR3 nucleotides: TGTGCCAGCAGTTTCCCGGGACTAGCAGCGAACACCGGGGAGCTGTTTTTT. Protein: CASSFPGLAANTGELFF. The chain links TRBV28 to TRBJ2-2; 9 bases are shared with TRBD2. Germline loops: CDR1 MDHEN, CDR2 SYDVKM. Trimming cost V 3 bases and J 0 bases; bases outside gene matches: 5. The CDR3 spans 17 residues.

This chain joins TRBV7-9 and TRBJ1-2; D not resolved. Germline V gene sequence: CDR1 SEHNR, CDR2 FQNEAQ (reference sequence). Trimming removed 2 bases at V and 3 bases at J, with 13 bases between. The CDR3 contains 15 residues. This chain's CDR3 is CASSLFFRNDYGYTF. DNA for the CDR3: TGTGCCAGCAGCTTATTTTTCAGGAACGACTATGGCTACACCTTC.

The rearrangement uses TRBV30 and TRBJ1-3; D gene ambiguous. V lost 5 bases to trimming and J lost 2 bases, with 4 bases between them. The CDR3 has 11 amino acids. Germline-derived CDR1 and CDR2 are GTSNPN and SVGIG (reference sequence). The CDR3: CAWRTGNTIYF. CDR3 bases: TGTGCCTGGCGTACTGGAAACACCATATATTTT.